The entry below describes one T cell receptor beta chain. The data were taken from a study of blood T cells in healthy people across ages. Across the whole study: Through template switching, about one barcoded beta molecule was captured per two T cells, as measured in model experiments.

Alongside a J-beta primer mix, a sample-barcoded 5' primer served in a second PCR lasting roughly 7 to 11 cycles. MiXCR, applied by TCRdb to the 5' RACE reads, yields one record per CDR3 protein. Of around 580,000 distinct CDR3 sequences listed, 45% to 55% are singletons. Per-sample yields of isolated PBMCs were at least 6.5 million. This CDR3 is built from 15 residues. Germline CDR1 reads SGHTA; CDR2 reads FQGTGA. Trimming removed 2 bases at V and 2 bases at J, with 11 bases between. Sequences were obtained from blood. This sequence originates from a man of 80 years or more in good health. This sequence joins TRBV7-3 and TRBJ2-3; D not resolved. The CDR3 nucleotides read TGTGCCAGCAGCTTAGGTGTAGCCAACACAGATACGCAGTATTTT. The encoded protein is CASSLGVANTDTQYF.